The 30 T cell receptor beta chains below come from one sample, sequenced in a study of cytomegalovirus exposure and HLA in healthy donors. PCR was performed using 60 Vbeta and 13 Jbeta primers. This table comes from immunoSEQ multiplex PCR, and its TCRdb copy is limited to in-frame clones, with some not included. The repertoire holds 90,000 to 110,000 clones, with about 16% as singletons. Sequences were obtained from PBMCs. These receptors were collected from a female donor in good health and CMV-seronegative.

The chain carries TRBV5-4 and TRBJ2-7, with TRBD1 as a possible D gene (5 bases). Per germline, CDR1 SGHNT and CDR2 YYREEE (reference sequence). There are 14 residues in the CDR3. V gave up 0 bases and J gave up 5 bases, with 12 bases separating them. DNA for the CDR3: TGTGCCAGCAGCTTGGCCTCGGAAGGGGACGAGCAGTACTTC. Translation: CASSLASEGDEQYF.

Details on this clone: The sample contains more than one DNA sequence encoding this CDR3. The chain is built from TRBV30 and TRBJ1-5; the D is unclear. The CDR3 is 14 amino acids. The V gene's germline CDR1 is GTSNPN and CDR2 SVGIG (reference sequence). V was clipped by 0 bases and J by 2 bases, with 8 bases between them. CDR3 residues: CAWSVPGGNQPQHF. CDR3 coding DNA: TGTGCCTGGAGTGTGCCCGGGGGCAATCAGCCCCAGCATTTT.

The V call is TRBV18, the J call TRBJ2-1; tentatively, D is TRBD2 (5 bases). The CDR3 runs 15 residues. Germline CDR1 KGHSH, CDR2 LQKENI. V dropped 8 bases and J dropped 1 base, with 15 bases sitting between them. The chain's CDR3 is CASHPGERSYNEQFF. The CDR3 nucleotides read TGTGCCAGCCACCCCGGGGAGAGATCCTACAATGAGCAGTTCTTC.

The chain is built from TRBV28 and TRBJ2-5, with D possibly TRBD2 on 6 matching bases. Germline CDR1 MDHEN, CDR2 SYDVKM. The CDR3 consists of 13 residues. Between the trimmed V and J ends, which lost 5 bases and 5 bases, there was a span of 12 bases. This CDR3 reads CASSMTSWETQYF. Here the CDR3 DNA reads TGTGCCAGCAGTATGACTAGTTGGGAGACCCAGTACTTC.

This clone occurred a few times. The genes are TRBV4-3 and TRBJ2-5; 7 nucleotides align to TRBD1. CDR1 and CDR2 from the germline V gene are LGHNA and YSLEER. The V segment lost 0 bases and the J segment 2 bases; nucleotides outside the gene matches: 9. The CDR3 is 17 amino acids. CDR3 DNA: TGCGCCAGCAGCCAAGATATCGGGACAGACGATCAAGAGACCCAGTACTTC. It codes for CASSQDIGTDDQETQYF.

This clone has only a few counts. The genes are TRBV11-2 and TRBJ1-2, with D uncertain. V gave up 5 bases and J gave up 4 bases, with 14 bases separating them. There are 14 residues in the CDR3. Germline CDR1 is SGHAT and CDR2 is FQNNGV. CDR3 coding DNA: TGTGCCAGCAGCCTAGCGGGTGAGGGCTATGGCTACACCTTC. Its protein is CASSLAGEGYGYTF. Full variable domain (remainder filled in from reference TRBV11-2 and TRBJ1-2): EAGVAQSPRYKIIEKRQSVAFWCNPISGHATLYWYQQILGQGPKLLIQFQNNGVVDDSQLPKDRFSAERLKGVDSTLKIQPAKLEDSAVYLCASSLAGEGYGYTFGSGTRLTVV.

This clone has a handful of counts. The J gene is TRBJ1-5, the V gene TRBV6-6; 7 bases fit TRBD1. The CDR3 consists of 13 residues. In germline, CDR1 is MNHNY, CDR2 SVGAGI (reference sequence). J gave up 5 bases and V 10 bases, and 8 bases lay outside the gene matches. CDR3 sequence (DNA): TGTGCCACCCACCAGGGGGAGCATCAGCCCCAGCATTTT. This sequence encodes CATHQGEHQPQHF.

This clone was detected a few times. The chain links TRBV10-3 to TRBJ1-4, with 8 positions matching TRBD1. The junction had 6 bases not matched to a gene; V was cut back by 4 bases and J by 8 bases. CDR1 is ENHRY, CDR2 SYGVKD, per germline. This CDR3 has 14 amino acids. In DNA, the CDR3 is TGTGCCATCAGTGGGACAGGGTTGAACGAAAAACTGTTTTTT. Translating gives CAISGTGLNEKLFF.

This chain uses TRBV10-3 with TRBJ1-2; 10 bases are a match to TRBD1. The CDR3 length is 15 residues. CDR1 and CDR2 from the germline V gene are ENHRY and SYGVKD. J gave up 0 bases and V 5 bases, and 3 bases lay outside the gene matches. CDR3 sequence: CAISRTGGANYGYTF. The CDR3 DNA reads TGTGCCATCAGTCGGACAGGGGGGGCTAACTATGGCTACACCTTC.

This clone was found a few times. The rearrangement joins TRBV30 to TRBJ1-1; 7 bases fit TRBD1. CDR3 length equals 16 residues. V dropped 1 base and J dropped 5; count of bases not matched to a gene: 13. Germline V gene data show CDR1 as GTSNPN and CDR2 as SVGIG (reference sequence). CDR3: CAWSETGRGISTEAFF. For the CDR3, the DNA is TGTGCCTGGAGTGAGACAGGGAGAGGGATTTCAACTGAAGCTTTCTTT.

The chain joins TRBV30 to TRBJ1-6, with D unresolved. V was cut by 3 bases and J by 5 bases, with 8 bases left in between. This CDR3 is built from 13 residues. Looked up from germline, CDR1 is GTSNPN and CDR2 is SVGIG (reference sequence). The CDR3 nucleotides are TGTGCCTGGAGACCAACAGATAATTCACCCCTCCACTTT. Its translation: CAWRPTDNSPLHF.

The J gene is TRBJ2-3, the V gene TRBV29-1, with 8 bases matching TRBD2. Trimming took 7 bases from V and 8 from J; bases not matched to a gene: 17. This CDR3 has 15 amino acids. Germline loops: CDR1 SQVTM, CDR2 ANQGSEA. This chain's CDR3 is CSAGGSGTSYATQYF. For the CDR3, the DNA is TGCAGCGCTGGAGGGTCGGGGACTAGTTATGCTACGCAGTATTTT.

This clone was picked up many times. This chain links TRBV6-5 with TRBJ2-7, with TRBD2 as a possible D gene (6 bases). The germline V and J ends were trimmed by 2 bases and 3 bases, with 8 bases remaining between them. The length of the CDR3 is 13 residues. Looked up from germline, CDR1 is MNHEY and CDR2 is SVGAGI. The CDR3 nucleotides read TGTGCCAGCAGTTACGTGGGGGGCTACGAGCAGTACTTC. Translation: CASSYVGGYEQYF.

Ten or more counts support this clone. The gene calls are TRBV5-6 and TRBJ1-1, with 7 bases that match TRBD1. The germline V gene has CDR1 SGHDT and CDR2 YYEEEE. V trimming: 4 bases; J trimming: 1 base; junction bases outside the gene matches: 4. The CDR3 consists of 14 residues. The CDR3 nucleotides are TGTGCCAGCAGCCGGGGACAGCAGAACACTGAAGCTTTCTTT. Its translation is CASSRGQQNTEAFF. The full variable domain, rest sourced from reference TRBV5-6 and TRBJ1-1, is DAGVTQSPTHLIKTRGQQVTLRCSPKSGHDTVSWYQQALGQGPQFIFQYYEEEERQRGNFPDRFSGHQFPNYSSELNVNALLLGDSALYLCASSRGQQNTEAFFGQGTRLTVV.

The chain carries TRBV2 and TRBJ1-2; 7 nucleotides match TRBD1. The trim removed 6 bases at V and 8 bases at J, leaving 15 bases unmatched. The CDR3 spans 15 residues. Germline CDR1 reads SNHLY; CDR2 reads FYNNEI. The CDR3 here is CASSHDRAKREGYTF. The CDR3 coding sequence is TGTGCCAGCAGCCACGACAGGGCCAAACGGGAAGGCTACACCTTC.

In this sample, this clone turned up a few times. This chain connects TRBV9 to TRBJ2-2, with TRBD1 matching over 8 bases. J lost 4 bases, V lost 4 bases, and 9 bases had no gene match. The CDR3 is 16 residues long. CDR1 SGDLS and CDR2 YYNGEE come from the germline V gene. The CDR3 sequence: CASSSSTGAVTGELFF. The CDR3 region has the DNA TGTGCCAGCAGCTCTTCGACAGGGGCGGTCACCGGGGAGCTGTTTTTT.

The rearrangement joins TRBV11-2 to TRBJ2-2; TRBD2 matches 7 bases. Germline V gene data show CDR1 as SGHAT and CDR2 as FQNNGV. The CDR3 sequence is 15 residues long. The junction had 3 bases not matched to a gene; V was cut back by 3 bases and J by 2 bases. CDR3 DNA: TGTGCCAGCAGCTTGGGGGGGGGAAACACCGGGGAGCTGTTTTTT. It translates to CASSLGGGNTGELFF.

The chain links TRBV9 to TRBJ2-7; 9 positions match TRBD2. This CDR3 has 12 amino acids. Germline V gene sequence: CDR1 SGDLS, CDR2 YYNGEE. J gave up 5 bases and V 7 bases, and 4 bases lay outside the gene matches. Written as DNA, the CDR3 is TGTGCCAGCTCTAGCGGGGCCCACGAGCAGTACTTC. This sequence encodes CASSSGAHEQYF.

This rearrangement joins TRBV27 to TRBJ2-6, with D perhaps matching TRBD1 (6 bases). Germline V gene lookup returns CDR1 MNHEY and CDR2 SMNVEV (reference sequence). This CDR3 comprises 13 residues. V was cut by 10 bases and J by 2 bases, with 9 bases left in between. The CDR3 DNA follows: TGTGCCACCCACAGGGCTGGGGCCAACGTCCTGACTTTC. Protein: CATHRAGANVLTF.

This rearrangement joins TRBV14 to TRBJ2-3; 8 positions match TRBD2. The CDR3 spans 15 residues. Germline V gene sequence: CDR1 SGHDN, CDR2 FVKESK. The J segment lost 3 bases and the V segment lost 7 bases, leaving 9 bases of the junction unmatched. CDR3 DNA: TGTGCCAGCACCAGCGGGAGAGGGCCAACAGATACGCAGTATTTT. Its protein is CASTSGRGPTDTQYF.

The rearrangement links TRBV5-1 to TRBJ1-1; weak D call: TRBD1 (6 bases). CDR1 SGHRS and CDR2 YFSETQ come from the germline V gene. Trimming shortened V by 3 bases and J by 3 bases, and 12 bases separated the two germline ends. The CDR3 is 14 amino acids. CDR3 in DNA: TGCGCCAGCAGCTCTACAGGGTATGACACTGAAGCTTTCTTT. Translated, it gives CASSSTGYDTEAFF.

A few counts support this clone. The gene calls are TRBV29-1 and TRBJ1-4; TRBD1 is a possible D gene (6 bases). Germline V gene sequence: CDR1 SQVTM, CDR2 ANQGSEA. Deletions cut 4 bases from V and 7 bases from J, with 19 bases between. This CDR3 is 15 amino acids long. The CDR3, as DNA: TGCAGCGTTGTAGGCTGGCCAGGGGCAGTTGAAAAACTGTTTTTT. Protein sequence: CSVVGWPGAVEKLFF.

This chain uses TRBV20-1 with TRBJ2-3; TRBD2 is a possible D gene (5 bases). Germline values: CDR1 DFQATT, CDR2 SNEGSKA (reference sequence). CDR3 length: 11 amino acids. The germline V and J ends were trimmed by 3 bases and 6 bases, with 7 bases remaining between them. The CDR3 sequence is CSASGVDTQYF. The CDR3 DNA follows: TGCAGTGCTAGCGGGGTGGATACGCAGTATTTT.

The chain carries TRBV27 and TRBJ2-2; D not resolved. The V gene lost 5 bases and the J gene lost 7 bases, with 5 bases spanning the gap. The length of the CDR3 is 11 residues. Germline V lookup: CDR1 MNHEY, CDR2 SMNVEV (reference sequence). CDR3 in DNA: TGTGCCAGCAGTCAGAACGGGGAGCTGTTTTTT. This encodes CASSQNGELFF.

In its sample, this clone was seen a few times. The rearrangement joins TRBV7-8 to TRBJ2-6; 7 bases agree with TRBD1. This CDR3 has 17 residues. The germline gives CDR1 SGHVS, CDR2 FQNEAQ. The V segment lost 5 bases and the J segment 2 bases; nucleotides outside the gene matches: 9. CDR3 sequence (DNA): TGTGCCAGCAGCCGGGACAGACTTTACCCTGGGGCCAACGTCCTGACTTTC. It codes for CASSRDRLYPGANVLTF. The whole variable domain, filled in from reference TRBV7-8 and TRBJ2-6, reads GAGVSQSPRYKVAKRGQDVALRCDPISGHVSLFWYQQALGQGPEFLTYFQNEAQLDKSGLPSDRFFAERPEGSVSTLKIQRTQQEDSAVYLCASSRDRLYPGANVLTFGAGSRLTVL.

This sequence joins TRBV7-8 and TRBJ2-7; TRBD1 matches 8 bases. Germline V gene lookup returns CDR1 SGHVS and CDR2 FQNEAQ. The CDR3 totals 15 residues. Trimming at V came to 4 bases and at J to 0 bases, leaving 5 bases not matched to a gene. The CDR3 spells CASSSRQGSSYEQYF. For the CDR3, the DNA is TGTGCCAGCAGCTCCCGACAGGGGAGCTCCTACGAGCAGTACTTC.

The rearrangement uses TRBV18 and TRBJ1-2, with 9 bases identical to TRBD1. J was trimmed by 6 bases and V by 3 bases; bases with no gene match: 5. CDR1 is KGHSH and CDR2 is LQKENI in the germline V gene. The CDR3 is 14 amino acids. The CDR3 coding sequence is TGTGCCAGCTCACCCTCCGGGACAGGGAATGGCTACACCTTC. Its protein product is CASSPSGTGNGYTF.

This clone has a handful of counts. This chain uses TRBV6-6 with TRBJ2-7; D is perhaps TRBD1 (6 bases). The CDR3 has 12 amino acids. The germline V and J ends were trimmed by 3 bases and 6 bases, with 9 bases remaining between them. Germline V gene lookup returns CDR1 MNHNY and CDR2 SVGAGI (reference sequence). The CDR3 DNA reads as TGTGCCAGCAGTTATCAGGGGCCCGAGCAGTACTTC. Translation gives CASSYQGPEQYF.

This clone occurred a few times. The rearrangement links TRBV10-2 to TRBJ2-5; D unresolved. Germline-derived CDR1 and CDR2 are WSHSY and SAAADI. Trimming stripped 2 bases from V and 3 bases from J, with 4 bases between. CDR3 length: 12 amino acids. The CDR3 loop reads CASSEPEETQYF. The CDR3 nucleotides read TGCGCCAGCAGTGAGCCGGAAGAGACCCAGTACTTC.

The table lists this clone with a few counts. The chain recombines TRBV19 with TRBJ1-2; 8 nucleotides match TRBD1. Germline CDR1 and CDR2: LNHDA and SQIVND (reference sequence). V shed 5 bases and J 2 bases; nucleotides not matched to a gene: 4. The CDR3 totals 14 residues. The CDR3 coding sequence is TGTGCCAGTAGTCGGGACAGGACGAACTATGGCTACACCTTC. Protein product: CASSRDRTNYGYTF.